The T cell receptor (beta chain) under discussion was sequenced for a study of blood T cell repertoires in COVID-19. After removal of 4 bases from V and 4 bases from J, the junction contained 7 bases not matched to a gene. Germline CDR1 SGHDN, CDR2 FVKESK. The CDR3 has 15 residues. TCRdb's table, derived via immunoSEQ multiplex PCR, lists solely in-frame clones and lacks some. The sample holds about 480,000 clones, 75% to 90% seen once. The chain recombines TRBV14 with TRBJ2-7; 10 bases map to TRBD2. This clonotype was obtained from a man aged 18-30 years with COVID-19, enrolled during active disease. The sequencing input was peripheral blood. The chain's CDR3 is CASSLGTSGIYEQYF. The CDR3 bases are TGTGCCAGCAGCCTGGGCACTAGCGGGATTTACGAGCAGTACTTC. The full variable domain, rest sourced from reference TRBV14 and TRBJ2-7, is EAGVTQFPSHSVIEKGQTVTLRCDPISGHDNLYWYRRVMGKEIKFLLHFVKESKQDESGMPNNRFLAERTGGTYSTLKVQPAELEDSGVYFCASSLGTSGIYEQYFGPGTRLTVT.